The clone carrying this T cell receptor (beta chain) has only a few counts. What it binds is not known. These data come from a study of T cells in Graves' hyperthyroidism and ophthalmopathy. On the study more broadly: Peripheral blood specimens were obtained at initial diagnosis, prior to any treatment. Overall study findings and caveats: Most thyroid clonotypes expanded above 0.001 were also detected in blood. It was a median roughly 6.5 months before onset that the model predicted ophthalmopathy.

The CDR3 is made up of 14 amino acids. V was pared by 4 bases and J by 7 bases, with 6 bases of the junction left unmatched. The germline CDR1 and CDR2 sequences are LNHDA and SQIVND (reference sequence). Amplified regions were TCR beta CDR3 sequences from RNA transcripts. An initial round of RT-PCR targeting the TCR CDR3 relied on the HTBI primer set. TCRdb re-called the multiplex PCR reads with MiXCR, one entry per CDR3 protein. The sample lists about 560,000 distinct CDR3 sequences, over 15% occurring once. This sequence originates from a woman between 18 and 29 years old with Graves' hyperthyroidism. Material for sequencing was blood. The chain combines TRBV19 with TRBJ1-5, with 8 bases lining up with TRBD1. CDR3 amino acids: CASSRGQVRQPQHF. As DNA, the CDR3 is TGTGCCAGTAGTAGGGGACAGGTGAGGCAGCCCCAGCATTTT.